The 18 T cell receptor beta chains reported below all come from one sample, sequenced in a study of T cell repertoires in cytomegalovirus infection. MiXCR was run by TCRdb on the reads, yielding one entry per CDR3 protein. The table has about 530,000 distinct CDR3 sequences, 26% seen once. Specimen: PBMCs. These receptors came from a human donor in good health (CMV status not recorded). Some clones in this sample may be carry-over from other donors' samples.

The chain carries TRBV19 and TRBJ2-6, with D perhaps TRBD2 (6 bases). The CDR3 loop spans 15 amino acids. Germline assignment: CDR1 LNHDA and CDR2 SQIVND (reference sequence). Between the trimmed V and J ends, which lost 3 bases and 2 bases, there was a span of 8 bases. The CDR3 sequence: CASSMWGAGANVLTF. The CDR3 bases are TGTGCCAGTAGTATGTGGGGGGCTGGGGCCAACGTCCTGACTTTC.

The chain couples TRBV10-3 to TRBJ1-5; 10 nucleotides match TRBD1. Germline V gene data show CDR1 as ENHRY and CDR2 as SYGVKD. V shed 10 bases, J shed 4 bases, and the junction held 16 bases outside the gene matches. CDR3 size: 17 residues. CDR3 in amino acids: CATSGTGDQLDNQPQHF. The CDR3 DNA sequence: TGTGCCACCTCCGGGACAGGGGACCAGCTTGATAATCAGCCCCAGCATTTT.

This clonotype was observed a handful of times. This chain joins TRBV4-1 and TRBJ1-1; no definite D call. V lost 0 bases and J 4 bases, leaving 9 bases between the germline ends. The CDR3 length is 14 residues. CDR1 and CDR2 (germline): MGHRA, YSYEKL. CDR3: CASSQDSVGTEAFF. The CDR3 region has the DNA TGCGCCAGCAGCCAAGATTCGGTGGGCACTGAAGCTTTCTTT.

V gene TRBV28 combines with J gene TRBJ1-5; D gene uncertain. Germline V lookup: CDR1 MDHEN, CDR2 SYDVKM. This CDR3 comprises 12 residues. The V and J ends lost 2 bases and 6 bases respectively, with 5 bases between them. The CDR3 is CASSLVLQPQHF. The CDR3 DNA follows: TGTGCCAGCAGTTTAGTACTTCAGCCCCAGCATTTT. The variable domain in full, with the rest retrieved from reference TRBV28 and TRBJ1-5, is DVKVTQSSRYLVKRTGEKVFLECVQDMDHENMFWYRQDPGLGLRLIYFSYDVKMKEKGDIPEGYSVSREKKERFSLILESASTNQTSMYLCASSLVLQPQHFGDGTRLSIL.

This clonotype was observed a handful of times. The chain couples TRBV30 to TRBJ1-1; D is ambiguous. V lost 7 bases, J lost 2 bases, and 17 bases lay in between. Germline CDR1 GTSNPN, CDR2 SVGIG (reference sequence). This CDR3 region has 14 residues. The CDR3 DNA sequence: TGTGCCTATCGGAGGTTCAGCCCTAACACTGAAGCTTTCTTT. This encodes CAYRRFSPNTEAFF.

The chain employs TRBV6-2 or TRBV6-3 and TRBJ2-7; tentative D call: TRBD2 (6 bases). CDR3 length: 15 residues. V was pared by 3 bases and J by 0 bases, with 12 bases between. Germline V gene lookup returns CDR1 MNHEY and CDR2 SVGEGT. CDR3: CASSYSRGISYEQYF. The CDR3 DNA is TGTGCCAGCAGTTATAGTCGCGGGATCTCCTACGAGCAGTACTTC.

The chain links TRBV5-3 to TRBJ1-1, with D perhaps matching TRBD1 (5 bases). Being an ORF, TRBV5-3 has a function that is uncertain. The CDR3 has 16 amino acids. The germline V and J ends were trimmed by 8 bases and 4 bases, with 24 bases remaining between them. CDR3 in DNA: TGTGCCAGCACCCCCCCCCGGGGGAGCCTGAGCACTGAAGCTTTCTTT. Translated, it gives CASTPPRGSLSTEAFF.

This clonotype appeared a few times. This chain uses TRBV6-2 or TRBV6-3 with TRBJ1-5, with D tentatively TRBD1 (6 bases). The CDR3 runs 16 residues. The germline gives CDR1 MNHEY, CDR2 SVGEGT. V shed 0 bases and J shed 2 bases, with 11 bases lying between them. As DNA, the CDR3 is TGTGCCAGCAGTTACTCGGACAGCGTAGGCAATCAGCCCCAGCATTTT. This codes for CASSYSDSVGNQPQHF.

This clonotype has a handful of counts. The V call is TRBV6-1, the J call TRBJ1-5; 8 nucleotides line up with TRBD1. Germline V gene sequence: CDR1 MNHNS, CDR2 SASEGT. The CDR3 totals 16 residues. The J segment lost 0 bases and the V segment lost 5 bases, leaving 6 bases of the junction unmatched. This CDR3 reads CASSPRTGSSNQPQHF. In DNA form, the CDR3 reads TGTGCCAGCAGTCCCCGGACAGGGAGTAGCAATCAGCCCCAGCATTTT.

The V call is TRBV6-2 or TRBV6-3, the J call TRBJ1-2; the D is unclear. Trimming pared 7 bases from V and 8 bases from J, leaving 11 bases between. Germline-derived CDR1 and CDR2 are MNHEY and SVGEGT. The CDR3 runs to 11 residues. The CDR3 nucleotides read TGTGCCAGCAATAACGGTCGAGGCTACACCTTC. Translation: CASNNGRGYTF.

As concerns this clonotype: The CDR3 ends on some other residue instead of the conserved phenylalanine or tryptophan, so this is likely a read error. This chain links TRBV6-6 with TRBJ2-3, with 7 bases matching TRBD2. The CDR3 is 14 amino acids. V lost 4 bases, J lost 3 bases, and 4 bases stayed unmatched. CDR1 is MNHNY, CDR2 SVGAGI, per germline (reference sequence). CDR3 amino acids: CASSSWRETDTQYV. The DNA for the CDR3 is TGTGCCAGCAGTTCTTGGCGGGAGACAGATACGCAGTATGTT.

V is TRBV7-9 and J is TRBJ1-2; no reliable D call. Germline V gene data show CDR1 as SEHNR and CDR2 as FQNEAQ (reference sequence). V lost 5 bases and J lost 6, with 16 bases in between. The CDR3 extends over 14 amino acids. As DNA, the CDR3 is TGTGCCAGCAGCCAAATAGCCAGCTTCGATGGCTACACCTTC. Translation: CASSQIASFDGYTF.

The rearrangement uses TRBV24-1 and TRBJ2-1; 9 nucleotides match TRBD1. CDR1 KGHDR and CDR2 SFDVKD come from the germline V gene. Germline trimming cut 2 bases from V and 6 bases from J; bases unmatched to any gene: 7. The CDR3 loop spans 16 amino acids. The CDR3 DNA sequence: TGTGCCACCAGTGATTCAACCGGACAGGGGCGCAATGAGCAGTTCTTC. This gives the protein CATSDSTGQGRNEQFF.

V usage is TRBV19 and J usage is TRBJ1-1, with D unresolved. V lost 9 bases to trimming and J lost 0 bases, with 11 bases between them. The length of the CDR3 is 13 residues. CDR1 LNHDA and CDR2 SQIVND come from the germline V gene (reference sequence). CDR3 DNA: TGTGCCAGCCGAGCCCGGATGAACACTGAAGCTTTCTTT. This translates into CASRARMNTEAFF.

This clonotype was recorded at least ten times. The chain has TRBV7-3 and TRBJ2-7; no reliable D call. Germline V gives CDR1 SGHTA, CDR2 FQGTGA. The CDR3 spans 13 residues. The V end was cut by 5 bases, the J end by 7 bases, with 15 bases between. CDR3 DNA sequence: TGTGCCAGCAGCCAGACTCTTTCTGGGGAGCAGTACTTC. It yields the protein CASSQTLSGEQYF.

The rearrangement uses TRBV9 and TRBJ2-1, with D perhaps TRBD1 or TRBD2 (5 bases each). This CDR3 region has 10 residues. The V gene lost 7 bases and the J gene lost 13 bases, with 12 bases spanning the gap. Germline V gives CDR1 SGDLS, CDR2 YYNGEE. In DNA form, the CDR3 reads TGTGCCAGCGGAGCCGGGACCCAGTTCTTC. As protein: CASGAGTQFF. The variable domain in full, completed from reference TRBV9 and TRBJ2-1, reads DSGVTQTPKHLITATGQRVTLRCSPRSGDLSVYWYQQSLDQGLQFLIQYYNGEERAKGNILERFSAQQFPDLHSELNLSSLELGDSALYFCASGAGTQFFGPGTRLTVL.

The chain employs TRBV6-2 or TRBV6-3 and TRBJ2-7, with a tentative D call TRBD1 (5 bases). The V end lost 2 bases, the J end lost 5 bases, and 16 bases lay between the germline ends. This CDR3 has 15 amino acids. The germline CDR1 and CDR2 sequences are MNHEY and SVGEGT. CDR3 DNA: TGTGCCAGCAGTTACCCCCCTGAGTGGGGCCACGAGCAGTACGTC. This encodes CASSYPPEWGHEQYV.

The V call is TRBV7-9, the J call TRBJ1-1; unclear D gene. CDR3 length: 14 residues. Deletions cut 5 bases from V and 6 bases from J, with 16 bases between. From germline, CDR1 is SEHNR and CDR2 FQNEAQ (reference sequence). The CDR3 bases are TGTGCCAGCAGCGCCGCCGGGCGGGTCGCTGAAGCTTTCTTT. Protein sequence: CASSAAGRVAEAFF.